This TCR beta chain was recorded in a study of CD4 T cells in lung cancer (dated by TCRdb to the late 2010s). For the wider study: In the study, blood T cells from NSCLC patients were screened for responses to candidate mutation-encoded neoepitopes, and neoantigen-specific CD4+ T-cell clones and TCRs were isolated. The resected patients had lung adenocarcinoma or squamous cell carcinoma, were aged 60 to 69 at blood donation, and mostly were former smokers. A few patients undergoing curative-intent resections for stage I-III non-small cell lung cancer provided the tumor and non-adjacent lung tissue. Before blood donation, treatments including platinum chemotherapy had been received by the patients, and nivolumab or pembrolizumab had been received by some of the patients. The frequency of neoantigen-specific clonotypes in tumor resections, non-adjacent lung and cultured T-cell products was tracked by TCRB deep sequencing. On the study overall, not on this receptor specifically: Some responses derived from blood might reflect in vitro priming of naive T cells or cross-reactivity instead of memory responses to the cancer.

Non-adjacent lung tissue was collected from the same resection as far from the malignant lesion as possible, at a distance of at least 3 cm. Germline trimming: 0 bases from V, 3 bases from J; junction bases outside gene matches: 1. From the germline V gene, CDR1 is LGHNA and CDR2 is YNFKEQ. Its CDR3 holds 15 amino acids, cysteine through phenylalanine. The entry retains the CDR3 DNA only, 45 bases that are in frame from base 1. As to this clone: What this receptor recognizes is not known. No base-level quality is on record; no much larger clone is a single base apart.

To prepare the library, the immunoSEQ multiplex PCR assay was applied. DNA was isolated with Qiagen DNeasy or QIAamp micro DNA kits and TCRB sequenced with the Adaptive Biotechnology human TCRB sequencing kit. TCRB libraries were sequenced on an Illumina MiSeq. As for the authors' bioinformatics: The kit provider's software was used to analyze TCRB sequence data, and Fisher's exact test was applied to assess tumor enrichment of clonotype templates. Here the immuneACCESS table is served through TCRdb, limited to in-frame sequences with V and J called. Missing clones are a known gap in these copies; in checked studies unresolved V genes cover under half, and the rest lacks a known reason. The D gene and trimming were derived from the DNA, and the V and J assignments and clone size from that table. Counted in this sample were approximately 9,300 clones; more than 60% of them appeared once. The leading ten clones occupy 15% to 17% of the sample.

The clonotype comes from a man aged 55-75 years with non-small cell lung cancer. The receptor chain draws on TRBV4-2 and TRBJ1-3; TRBD1 agrees with 8 junctional bases. The sample comprised normal lung tissue taken away from the tumor. The CDR3 region has the sequence CASSQDGQGGNTIYF. The nucleotide sequence is TGTGCCAGCAGCCAAGACGGACAGGGTGGAAACACCATATATTTT.